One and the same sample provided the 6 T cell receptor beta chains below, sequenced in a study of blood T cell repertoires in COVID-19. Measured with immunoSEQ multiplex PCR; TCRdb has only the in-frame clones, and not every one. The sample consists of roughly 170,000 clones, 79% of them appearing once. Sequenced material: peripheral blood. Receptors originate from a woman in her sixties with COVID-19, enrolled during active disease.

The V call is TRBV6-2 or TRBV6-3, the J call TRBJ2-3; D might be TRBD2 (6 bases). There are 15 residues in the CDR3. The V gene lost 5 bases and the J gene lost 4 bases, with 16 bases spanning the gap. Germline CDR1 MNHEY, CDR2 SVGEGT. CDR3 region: CASSNPEGLADTQYF. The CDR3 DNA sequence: TGTGCCAGCAGTAACCCGGAGGGCCTCGCAGATACGCAGTATTTT.

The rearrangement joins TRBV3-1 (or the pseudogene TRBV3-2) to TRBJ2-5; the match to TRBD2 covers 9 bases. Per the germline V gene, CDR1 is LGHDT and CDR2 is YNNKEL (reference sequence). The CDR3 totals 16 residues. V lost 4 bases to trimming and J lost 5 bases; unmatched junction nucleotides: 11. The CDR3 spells CASSPSGLAGWETQYF. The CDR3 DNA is TGTGCCAGCAGCCCGAGCGGGCTAGCGGGGTGGGAGACCCAGTACTTC.

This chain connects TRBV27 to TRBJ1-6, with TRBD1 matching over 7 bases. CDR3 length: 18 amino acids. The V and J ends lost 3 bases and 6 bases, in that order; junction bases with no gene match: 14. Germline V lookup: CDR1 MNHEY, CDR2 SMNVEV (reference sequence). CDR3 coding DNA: TGTGCCAGCAGTTTTTCTGCGACGAGGAGGGGGCCTAATTCACCCCTCCACTTT. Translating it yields CASSFSATRRGPNSPLHF.

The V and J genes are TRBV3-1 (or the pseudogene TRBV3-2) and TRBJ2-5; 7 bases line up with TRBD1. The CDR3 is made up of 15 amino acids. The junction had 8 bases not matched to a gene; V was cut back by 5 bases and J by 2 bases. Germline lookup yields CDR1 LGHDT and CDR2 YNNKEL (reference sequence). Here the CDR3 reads CASSNHGTVQETQYF. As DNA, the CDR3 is TGTGCCAGCAGCAACCATGGGACAGTGCAAGAGACCCAGTACTTC.

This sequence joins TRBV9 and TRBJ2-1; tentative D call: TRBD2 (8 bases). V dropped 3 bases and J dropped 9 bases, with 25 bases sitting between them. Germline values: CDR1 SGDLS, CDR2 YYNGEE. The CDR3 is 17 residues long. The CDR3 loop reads CASSASTGRRLASEQFF. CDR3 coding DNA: TGTGCCAGCAGCGCCTCGACAGGGAGAAGACTAGCGTCTGAGCAGTTCTTC.

CDR3 residues: CASSLAREGFNEQFF. The DNA of the CDR3 is TGTGCCAGCAGCTTAGCCCGGGAGGGGTTCAATGAGCAGTTCTTC. The chain is built from TRBV11-1 and TRBJ2-1, with 8 bases aligning to TRBD2. With 0 bases clipped from V and 6 bases from J, the junction kept 4 bases outside the gene matches. From germline, CDR1 is SGHAT and CDR2 FQDESV (reference sequence). CDR3 length equals 15 residues.